This is a list of T cell receptor beta chains from one sample in a study of early T cells in non-severe SARS-CoV-2 infection. TCRdb processed the 5' RACE reads anew with MiXCR; each CDR3 protein has one entry. The sample lists roughly 30,000 distinct CDR3 sequences; approximately 5.2% were seen once. Input material: whole blood. The source of these receptors is an adult who was a healthcare worker with PCR-confirmed SARS-CoV-2 infection or an uninfected control (not recorded which). CDR3s include the opening cysteine and the closing phenylalanine or tryptophan. Fields, in order: D gene, V gene, J gene, clone size, CDR3 DNA, CDR3 protein. D genes are given only for firm matches. Not all rows give a size; the values are once, few, many and, for expanded clones, a class.

TRBD1,TRBV7-9,TRBJ1-1,-,TGTGCCAGCAGCCCAACAGGGGGAGGAGAAGCTTTCTTT,CASSPTGGGEAFF
TRBD2,TRBV20-1,TRBJ2-5,-,TGCAGTGCTGCCTCCGGGACTAGCGGACAAGAGACCCAGTACTTC,CSAASGTSGQETQYF
-,TRBV27,TRBJ1-2,many,TGTGCCAGCAGTCCAGGTCTTGGAGGCTACACCTTC,CASSPGLGGYTF
TRBD2,TRBV6-6,TRBJ2-3,many,TGTGCCAGCCGACTAGCGGGCGGAGATACGCAGTATTTT,CASRLAGGDTQYF
TRBD1,TRBV5-1,TRBJ2-7,-,TGCGCCAGCAGCTTGGACGGGACAGGGTTGACCTACGAGCAGTACTTC,CASSLDGTGLTYEQYF
-,TRBV19,TRBJ1-6,many,TGTGCCAGTAGTTCGGGCATTTACTCCTATAATTCACCCCTCCACTTT,CASSSGIYSYNSPLHF
TRBD1,TRBV12-3/TRBV12-4,TRBJ1-1,-,TGTGCCAGCAGTTTTGGACAGGCGAACACTGAAGCTTTCTTT,CASSFGQANTEAFF
TRBD1,TRBV6-1,TRBJ1-6,many,TGTGCCAGCAGCGGGGGACAGGGGTCGTCACCCCTCCACTTT,CASSGGQGSSPLHF
-,TRBV4-3,TRBJ2-2,many,TGCGCCAGCAGCCAAGAGGTCCCGGACAGTCCCGCGAACACCGGGGAGCTGTTTTTT,CASSQEVPDSPANTGELFF
-,TRBV29-1,TRBJ2-2,few,TGCAGCGTTTCCGAGGGTTCCGGGGAGCTGTTTTTT,CSVSEGSGELFF
-,TRBV6-2/TRBV6-3,TRBJ2-1,-,TGTGCCAGCAGCCGGTCTCAAACGGGACTCGTGCAGGCTGGGCAGTTCTTC,CASSRSQTGLVQAGQFF
TRBD2,TRBV25-1,TRBJ2-3,many,TGTGCCAGCAGTCCTAGCGGGTCTAGCACAGATACGCAGTATTTT,CASSPSGSSTDTQYF
-,TRBV6-1,TRBJ1-5,many,TGTGCCAGCAGTGGCAGGACGACTGATAGCAATCAGCCCCAGCATTTT,CASSGRTTDSNQPQHF
TRBD1,TRBV11-3,TRBJ2-1,many,TGTGCCAGCAGTCGACAGGGGTTGGGGGTCAATGAGCAGTTCTTC,CASSRQGLGVNEQFF
TRBD2,TRBV11-2,TRBJ2-1,-,TGTGCCAGCAGCTTCATGCGGGGGACCTACAATGAGCAGTTCTTC,CASSFMRGTYNEQFF
TRBD1,TRBV20-1,TRBJ1-1,many,TGCAGTGCTAGAGATCGGAACAGGGGGAGGGCTGAAGCTTTCTTT,CSARDRNRGRAEAFF
-,TRBV6-2/TRBV6-3,TRBJ2-7,few,TGTGCCAGCAGTCCAGGGTTCTCCCGGCACTACGAGCAGTACTTC,CASSPGFSRHYEQYF
-,TRBV12-3/TRBV12-4,TRBJ1-2,many,TGTGCCAGCAGTGCCAATACACCGGGGACCAATGGCTACACCTTC,CASSANTPGTNGYTF
TRBD1,TRBV6-5,TRBJ2-7,many,TGTGCCAGCAGTGCTTCCGGACAGGGGCGCGACGAGCAGTACTTC,CASSASGQGRDEQYF
-,TRBV5-5,TRBJ2-3,many,TGTGCCAGCAGCTTGGCCACGGGCATCGATACGCAGTATTTT,CASSLATGIDTQYF
-,TRBV6-1,TRBJ1-1,many,TGTGCCAGCACAATAGAGCGATTGGAAACTGAAGCTTTCTTT,CASTIERLETEAFF
-,TRBV5-5,TRBJ2-2,-,TGTGCCAGCAGCTCGGTGGGGTCATCCGGGGAGCTGTTTTTT,CASSSVGSSGELFF
-,TRBV6-5,TRBJ2-5,many,TGTGCCAGCAGTTACTCAGATGGGGAGACCCAGTACTTC,CASSYSDGETQYF
-,TRBV11-2,TRBJ2-7,many,TGTGCCAGCAGCTTAGGAGTCTACGAGCAGTACTTC,CASSLGVYEQYF
-,TRBV27,TRBJ1-4,-,TGTGCCAGCAGTTTATCTTCAGGTCTAACGGGTAATGAAAAACTGTTTTTT,CASSLSSGLTGNEKLFF
-,TRBV5-4,TRBJ2-2,-,TGTGCCAGCAGCTTAAGGTCCGCGAACACCGGGGAGCTGTTTTTT,CASSLRSANTGELFF
-,TRBV28,TRBJ2-7,-,TGTGCCAGCACCCCGTTGGAGTGGGATCCCTACGAGCAGTACTTC,CASTPLEWDPYEQYF
TRBD1,TRBV24-1,TRBJ2-2,many,TGTGCCACCAGTGATTTGACAGGGGACACCGGGGAGCTGTTTTTT,CATSDLTGDTGELFF
-,TRBV11-2,TRBJ1-6,many,TGTGCCAGCAGCTTAGAAGGAGGATCACCCCTCCACTTT,CASSLEGGSPLHF
-,TRBV7-3,TRBJ2-1,many,TGTGCCAGCAGCTTAACTAGCGAGGTTTACAATGAGCAGTTCTTC,CASSLTSEVYNEQFF
-,TRBV10-2,TRBJ2-7,many,TGCGCCAGCAGGACAGGCCCAAACTACGAGCAGTACTTC,CASRTGPNYEQYF
-,TRBV7-2,TRBJ2-7,many,TGTGCCAGCAGCTTATGGGGGGGCGTTTACGAGCAGTACTTC,CASSLWGGVYEQYF
-,TRBV6-1,TRBJ2-7,many,TGTGCCAGCAGTGAAGTCGGACAGTCCTACGAGCAGTACTTC,CASSEVGQSYEQYF
TRBD2,TRBV28,TRBJ2-3,many,TGTGCCAGCAGCTCCCGGGGGGGACTAGCGAGCACAGATACGCAGTATTTT,CASSSRGGLASTDTQYF
TRBD1,TRBV28,TRBJ1-1,-,TGTGCCAGCAGAGGACAGGGGAACACTGAAGCTTTCTTT,CASRGQGNTEAFF
TRBD1,TRBV5-1,TRBJ1-1,few,TGCGCCAGCAGCTCCCCTCCGGGACAGACTTTGAACACTGAAGCTTTCTTT,CASSSPPGQTLNTEAFF
-,TRBV2,TRBJ2-5,many,TGTGCCAGCAATTACGGCAGGTTGGAGACCCAGTACTTC,CASNYGRLETQYF
-,TRBV7-2,TRBJ1-2,many,TGTGCCAGCAGTACGGACCGCTATGGCTACACCTTC,CASSTDRYGYTF
-,TRBV12-3/TRBV12-4,TRBJ1-2,many,TGTGCCAGCAGCCTGATATGGGGAAGAGGCTACACCTTC,CASSLIWGRGYTF
-,TRBV7-2,TRBJ2-7,-,TGTGCCAGCAGCTTAGTCCTCGTCGAGCAGTACTTC,CASSLVLVEQYF
TRBD2,TRBV20-1,TRBJ2-7,many,TGCAGTGCCGGGACTAGCGGGTCCTACGAGCAGTACTTC,CSAGTSGSYEQYF
-,TRBV5-5,TRBJ1-6,many,TGTGCCAGCAGCTTGGGGGGGTACGATTCACCCCTCCACTTT,CASSLGGYDSPLHF
TRBD2,TRBV6-4,TRBJ2-3,-,TGTGCCAGCAGAACGACTAGCGGGGAAACAGATACGCAGTATTTT,CASRTTSGETDTQYF
-,TRBV5-1,TRBJ2-1,many,TGCGCCAGCAGCTTCCTAAGGGAGGCTGAGCAGTTCTTC,CASSFLREAEQFF